This T cell receptor beta chain was profiled in a study of technical replicates of blood from a few donors. V was trimmed by 0 bases and J by 5 bases, leaving 13 bases between them. Germline-derived CDR1 and CDR2 are MNHEY and SVGAGI. This CDR3 spans 16 amino acids. Some clones are missing from TCRdb's copy, which holds only in-frame ones; the method was immunoSEQ multiplex PCR. This sample has approximately 93,000 clones, with 94% found just once. Sequenced sample: T cells isolated from PBMCs. The genes are TRBV6-5 and TRBJ2-2, with D possibly matching TRBD2 (5 bases). The receptor's source is a human donor in good health. In nucleotides, the CDR3 is TGTGCCAGCAGTTACTCGAGGACTTCTATTACCGGGGAGCTGTTTTTT. This translates into CASSYSRTSITGELFF.